The 2 T cell receptor beta chains reported below all come from one sample, sequenced in a study of shared clonotypes between healthy human individuals (dated by TCRdb to 2018 to 2021). The library relied on the immunoSEQ multiplex PCR assay. TCRdb stores this immuneACCESS table with in-frame sequences only. Part of the clones is absent; in the studies checked, under half of the shortfall reflects unresolved V genes, and no reason is known for the rest. Present in this sample are a few million clones, 80% to 95% of which were seen just once. Jointly, the top ten make up about 0.36% of the sample. Sequencing input: naive CD4+ T cells from PBMCs. According to the study, the label for this sample's cell subset or site signals: CD45RA+ positively selected. These receptors were collected from a man between 18 and 35 years old in good health. Some clones in this sample may be carry-over from other donors' samples.

V usage is TRBV7-3 and J usage is TRBJ2-2; maybe TRBD1 (6 bases). V lost 4 bases to trimming and J lost 2 bases, with 14 bases between them. The CDR3 length is 16 residues. Germline V gene sequence: CDR1 SGHTA, CDR2 FQGTGA. CDR3 sequence: CASSSQGPTNTGELFF. CDR3 in DNA: TGTGCCAGCAGCTCTCAGGGGCCCACCAACACCGGGGAGCTGTTTTTT.

The chain has TRBV18 and TRBJ2-2; perhaps TRBD2 as D (6 bases). This CDR3 has 14 residues. V lost 8 bases and J lost 3, with 13 bases in between. The germline CDR1 and CDR2 sequences are KGHSH and LQKENI. Written as DNA, the CDR3 is TGTGCCAGCCGAATTGGAGGGGACACCGGGGAGCTGTTTTTT. It specifies CASRIGGDTGELFF. Full variable domain (remainder filled in from reference TRBV18 and TRBJ2-2): NAGVMQNPRHLVRRRGQEARLRCSPMKGHSHVYWYRQLPEEGLKFMVYLQKENIIDESGMPKERFSAEFPKEGPSILRIQQVVRGDSAAYFCASRIGGDTGELFFGEGSRLTVL.